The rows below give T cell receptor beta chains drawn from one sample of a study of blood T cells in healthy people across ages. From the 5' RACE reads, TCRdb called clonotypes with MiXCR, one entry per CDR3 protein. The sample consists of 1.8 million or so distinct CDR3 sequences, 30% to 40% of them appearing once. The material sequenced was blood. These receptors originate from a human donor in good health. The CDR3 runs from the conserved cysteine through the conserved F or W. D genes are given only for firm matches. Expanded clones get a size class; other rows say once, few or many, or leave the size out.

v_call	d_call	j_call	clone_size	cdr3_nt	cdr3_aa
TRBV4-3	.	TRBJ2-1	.	TGCGCCAGCAGCCAACAAGGGTTCGCAGAATATGAGCAGTTCTTC	CASSQQGFAEYEQFF
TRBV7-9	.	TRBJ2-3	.	TGTGCCAGCAGCTTAGGACCGGGACTCCGCACAGATACGCAGTATTTT	CASSLGPGLRTDTQYF
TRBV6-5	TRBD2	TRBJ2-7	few	TGTGCCAGCAGTTACTTGGGGGTAGGGTCTAGCGGGGTTGGGGAGCAGTACTTC	CASSYLGVGSSGVGEQYF
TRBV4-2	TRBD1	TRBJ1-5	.	TGTGCCAGCAGCCAAGTCGCACGGGACAGAGGTCCCCCCCAGCATTTT	CASSQVARDRGPPQHF
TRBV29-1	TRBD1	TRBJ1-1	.	TGCAGCGGAACAACAGGGGGCACTGAAGCTTTCTTT	CSGTTGGTEAFF
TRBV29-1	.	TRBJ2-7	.	TGCAGCGTTGAAGAAGTGGACTACGAGCAGTACTTC	CSVEEVDYEQYF
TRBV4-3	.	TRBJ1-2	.	TGCGCCAGCAGCCAGCTCTGGGGTGGGGGTGCCTATGGCTACACCTTC	CASSQLWGGGAYGYTF
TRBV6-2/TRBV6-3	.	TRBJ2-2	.	TGTGCCAGCAGTGTACAAGAGAACACCGGGGAGCTGTTTTTT	CASSVQENTGELFF
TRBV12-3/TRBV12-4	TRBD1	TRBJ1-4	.	TGTGCCAGCAGTCCCCTTCGGGACAGGGGAAATGAAAAACTGTTTTTT	CASSPLRDRGNEKLFF
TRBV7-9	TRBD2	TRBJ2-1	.	TGTGCCAGCAGCCCCGGGACTAGCGGGGCCAATGAGCAGTTCTTC	CASSPGTSGANEQFF
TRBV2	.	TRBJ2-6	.	TGTGCCAGCAGTCGACAGACCCCAATCTCTGGGGCCAACGTCCCGACTTTC	CASSRQTPISGANVPTF
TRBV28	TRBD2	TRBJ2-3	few	TGTGCCACCAACCAAGGGACTAGTGTTAAAGATACGCAGTATTTT	CATNQGTSVKDTQYF
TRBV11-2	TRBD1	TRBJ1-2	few	TGTGCCAGCAGCTTTCACAGGGGTGATGGCTACACCTTC	CASSFHRGDGYTF
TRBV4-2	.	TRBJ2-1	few	TGTGCCAGCAGCCAAGGTCATAGCTCCTACAATGAGCAGTTCTTC	CASSQGHSSYNEQFF
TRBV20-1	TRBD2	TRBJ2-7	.	TGCAGTGCTTCGGGGAGCGGGGGTTTCTACAAGCAGTACTTC	CSASGSGGFYKQYF
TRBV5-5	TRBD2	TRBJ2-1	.	TGTGCCAGCAGCTTCGGGGGGGGCCCCTACAATGAGCAGTTCTTC	CASSFGGGPYNEQFF
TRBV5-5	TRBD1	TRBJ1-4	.	TGTGCCAGCAGCTCGGACAGGGGGCATGAAAAACTGTTTTTT	CASSSDRGHEKLFF
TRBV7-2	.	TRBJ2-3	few	TGTGCCAGCAGCTTTGATGGGGTACGCACAGATACGCAGTATTTT	CASSFDGVRTDTQYF
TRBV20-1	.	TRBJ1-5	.	TGCAGTGCTAGAAGTACAGGCAATCAGCCCCAGCATTTT	CSARSTGNQPQHF
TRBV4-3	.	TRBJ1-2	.	TGCGCCAGCAGCCAAGATGGATACAGGGTGAATTATGGCTACACCTTC	CASSQDGYRVNYGYTF
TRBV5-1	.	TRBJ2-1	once	TGCGCCAGCAGCGTTACAGGGAATACGCATGAGCAGTTCTTC	CASSVTGNTHEQFF